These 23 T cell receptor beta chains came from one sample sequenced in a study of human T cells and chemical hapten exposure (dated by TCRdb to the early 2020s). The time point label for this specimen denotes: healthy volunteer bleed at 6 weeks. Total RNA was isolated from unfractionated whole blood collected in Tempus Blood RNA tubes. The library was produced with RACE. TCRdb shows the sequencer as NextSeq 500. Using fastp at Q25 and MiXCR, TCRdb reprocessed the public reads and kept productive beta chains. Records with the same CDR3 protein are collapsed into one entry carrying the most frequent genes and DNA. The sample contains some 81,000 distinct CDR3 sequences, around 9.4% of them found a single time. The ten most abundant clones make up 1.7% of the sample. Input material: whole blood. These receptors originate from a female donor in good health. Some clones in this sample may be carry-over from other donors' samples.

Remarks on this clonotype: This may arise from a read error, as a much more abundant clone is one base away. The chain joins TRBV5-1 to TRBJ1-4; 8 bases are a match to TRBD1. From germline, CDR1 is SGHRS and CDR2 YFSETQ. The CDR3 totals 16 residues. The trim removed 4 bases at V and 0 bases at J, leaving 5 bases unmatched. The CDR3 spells CASSPDRVATNEKLFF. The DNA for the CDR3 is TGCGCCAGCAGCCCGGACAGGGTCGCAACTAATGAAAAACTGTTTTTT.

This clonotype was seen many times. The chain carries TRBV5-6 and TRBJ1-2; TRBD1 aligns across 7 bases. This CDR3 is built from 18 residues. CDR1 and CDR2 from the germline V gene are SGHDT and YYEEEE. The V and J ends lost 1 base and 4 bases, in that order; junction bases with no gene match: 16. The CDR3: CASSLYRGGTRFSYGYTF. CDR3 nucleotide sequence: TGTGCCAGCAGCTTGTACAGGGGAGGTACGAGATTCTCCTATGGCTACACCTTC.

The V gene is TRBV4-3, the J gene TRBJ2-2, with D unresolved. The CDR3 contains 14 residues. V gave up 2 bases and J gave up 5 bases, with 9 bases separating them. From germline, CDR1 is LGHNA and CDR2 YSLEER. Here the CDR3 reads CASSQIGRTGELFF. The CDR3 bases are TGCGCCAGCAGCCAAATAGGACGAACCGGGGAGCTGTTTTTT.

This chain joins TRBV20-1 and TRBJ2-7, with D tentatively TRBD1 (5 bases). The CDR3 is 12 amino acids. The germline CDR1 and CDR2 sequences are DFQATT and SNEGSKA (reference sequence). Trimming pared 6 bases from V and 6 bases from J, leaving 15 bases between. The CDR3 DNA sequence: TGCAGTGCAATCAGGGAAGGGTCCGAGCAGTACTTC. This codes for CSAIREGSEQYF.

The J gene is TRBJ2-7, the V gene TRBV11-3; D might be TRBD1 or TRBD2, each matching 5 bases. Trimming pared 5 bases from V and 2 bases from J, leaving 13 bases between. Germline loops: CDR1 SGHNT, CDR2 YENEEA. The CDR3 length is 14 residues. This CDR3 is CASSKGTEAYEQYF. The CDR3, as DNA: TGTGCCAGCAGCAAGGGGACCGAAGCCTACGAGCAGTACTTC.

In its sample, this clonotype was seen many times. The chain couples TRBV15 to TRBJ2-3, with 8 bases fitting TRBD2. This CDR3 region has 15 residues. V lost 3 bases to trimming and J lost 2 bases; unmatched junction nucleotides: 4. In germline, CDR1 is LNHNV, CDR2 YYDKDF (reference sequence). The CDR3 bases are TGTGCCACCAGCAGCGGGGGGGCCCCCACAGATACGCAGTATTTT. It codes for CATSSGGAPTDTQYF.

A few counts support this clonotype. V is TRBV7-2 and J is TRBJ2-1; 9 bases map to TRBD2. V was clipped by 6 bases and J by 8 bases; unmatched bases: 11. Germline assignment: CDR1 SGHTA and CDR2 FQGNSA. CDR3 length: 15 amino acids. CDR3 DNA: TGTGCCAGCAGGCCTAGCGGGACCCTCAACCATGAGCAGTTCTTC. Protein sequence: CASRPSGTLNHEQFF.

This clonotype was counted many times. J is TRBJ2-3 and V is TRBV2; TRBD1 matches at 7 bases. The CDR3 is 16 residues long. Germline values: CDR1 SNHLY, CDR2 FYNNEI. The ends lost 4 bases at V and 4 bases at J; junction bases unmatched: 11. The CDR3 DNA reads TGTGCCAGCAGTGCAGGACAGGTCACAAGGGCAGATACGCAGTATTTT. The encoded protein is CASSAGQVTRADTQYF.

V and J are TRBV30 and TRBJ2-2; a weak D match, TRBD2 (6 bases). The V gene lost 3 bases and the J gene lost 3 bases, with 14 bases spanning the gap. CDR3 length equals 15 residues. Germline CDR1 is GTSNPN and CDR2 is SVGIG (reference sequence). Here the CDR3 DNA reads TGTGCCTGGAGGGGACTTGTCATGGACACCGGGGAGCTGTTTTTT. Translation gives CAWRGLVMDTGELFF.

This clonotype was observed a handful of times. The CDR3 bases are TGTGCCAGCTCACCACGGTTTTCGGAAGGCTCACCCCTCCACTTT. Its translation: CASSPRFSEGSPLHF. This chain links TRBV18 with TRBJ1-6; the D is unclear. Germline CDR1 reads KGHSH; CDR2 reads LQKENI. V lost 1 base, J lost 10 bases, and 14 bases lay in between. This CDR3 region has 15 residues.

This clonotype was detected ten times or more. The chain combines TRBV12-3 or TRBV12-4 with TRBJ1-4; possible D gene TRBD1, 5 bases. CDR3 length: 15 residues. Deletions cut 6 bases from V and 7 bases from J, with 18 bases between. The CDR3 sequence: CASRLEEGSSEKLFF. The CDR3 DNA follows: TGTGCCAGCAGGTTGGAGGAGGGGTCGAGTGAAAAACTGTTTTTT.

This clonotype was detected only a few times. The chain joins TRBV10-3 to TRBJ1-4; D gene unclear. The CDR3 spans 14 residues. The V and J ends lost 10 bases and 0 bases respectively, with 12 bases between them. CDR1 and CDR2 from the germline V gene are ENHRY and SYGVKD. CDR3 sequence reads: CATARVTTNEKLFF. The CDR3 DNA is TGTGCCACGGCCCGGGTTACAACTAATGAAAAACTGTTTTTT.

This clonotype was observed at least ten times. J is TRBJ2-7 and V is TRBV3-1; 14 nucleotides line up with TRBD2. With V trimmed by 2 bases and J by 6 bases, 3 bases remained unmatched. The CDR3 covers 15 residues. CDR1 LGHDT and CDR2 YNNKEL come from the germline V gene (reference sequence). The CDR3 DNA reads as TGTGCCAGCAGCCAAAGGGGACTAGCGGGGGCCGAGCAGTACTTC. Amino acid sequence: CASSQRGLAGAEQYF.

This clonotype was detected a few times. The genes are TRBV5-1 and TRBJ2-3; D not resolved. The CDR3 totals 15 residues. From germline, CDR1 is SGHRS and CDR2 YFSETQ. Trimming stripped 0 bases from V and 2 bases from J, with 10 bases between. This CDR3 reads CASSLGDPFTDTQYF. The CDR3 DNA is TGCGCCAGCAGCTTGGGGGATCCGTTCACAGATACGCAGTATTTT.

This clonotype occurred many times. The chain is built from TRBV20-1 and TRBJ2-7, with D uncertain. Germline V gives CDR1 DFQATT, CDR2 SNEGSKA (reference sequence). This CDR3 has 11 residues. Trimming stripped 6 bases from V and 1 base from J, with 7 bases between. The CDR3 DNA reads TGCAGTGCACCCGCTTCCTACGAGCAGTACTTC. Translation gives CSAPASYEQYF.

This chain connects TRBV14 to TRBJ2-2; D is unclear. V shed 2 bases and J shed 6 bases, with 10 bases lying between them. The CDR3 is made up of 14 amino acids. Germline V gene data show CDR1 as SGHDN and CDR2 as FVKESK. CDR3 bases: TGTGCCAGCAGCCAATTATTCCGGTCCGGGGAGCTGTTTTTT. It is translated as CASSQLFRSGELFF.

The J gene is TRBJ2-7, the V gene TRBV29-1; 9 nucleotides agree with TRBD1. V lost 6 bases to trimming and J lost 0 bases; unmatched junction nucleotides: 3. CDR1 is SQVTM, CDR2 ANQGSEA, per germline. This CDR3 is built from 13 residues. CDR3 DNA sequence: TGCAGCGTCCGGGACAGGGACTCCTACGAGCAGTACTTC. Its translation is CSVRDRDSYEQYF.

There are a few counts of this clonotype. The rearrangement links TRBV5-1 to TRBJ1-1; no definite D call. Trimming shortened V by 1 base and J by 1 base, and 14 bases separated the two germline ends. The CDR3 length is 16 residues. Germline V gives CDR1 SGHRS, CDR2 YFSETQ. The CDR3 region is CASSLRPSLGNTEAFF. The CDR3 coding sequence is TGCGCCAGCAGCTTGAGGCCTTCTTTGGGGAACACTGAAGCTTTCTTT. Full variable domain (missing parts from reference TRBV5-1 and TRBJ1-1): KAGVTQTPRYLIKTRGQQVTLSCSPISGHRSVSWYQQTPGQGLQFLFEYFSETQRNKGNFPGRFSGRQFSNSRSEMNVSTLELGDSALYLCASSLRPSLGNTEAFFGQGTRLTVV.

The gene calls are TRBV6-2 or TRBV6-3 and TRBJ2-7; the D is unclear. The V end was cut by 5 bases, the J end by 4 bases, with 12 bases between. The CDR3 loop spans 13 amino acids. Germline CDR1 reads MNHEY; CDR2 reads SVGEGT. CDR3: CASSDGMAYEQYF. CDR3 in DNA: TGTGCCAGCAGTGACGGTATGGCGTACGAGCAGTACTTC.

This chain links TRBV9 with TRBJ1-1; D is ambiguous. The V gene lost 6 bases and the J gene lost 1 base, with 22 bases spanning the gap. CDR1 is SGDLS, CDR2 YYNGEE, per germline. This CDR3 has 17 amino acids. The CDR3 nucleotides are TGTGCCAGCACCTCATTATACGGCCTAACCTGGAACACTGAAGCTTTCTTT. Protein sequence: CASTSLYGLTWNTEAFF.

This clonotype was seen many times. The CDR3 sequence is CASSYGTSGGWNEQFF. DNA of the CDR3: TGTGCCAGCAGTTACGGTACTAGCGGGGGGTGGAATGAGCAGTTCTTC. The chain employs TRBV6-6 and TRBJ2-1; 12 nucleotides agree with TRBD2. Germline trimming cut 2 bases from V and 7 bases from J; bases unmatched to any gene: 6. Per germline, CDR1 MNHNY and CDR2 SVGAGI (reference sequence). The CDR3 spans 16 residues.

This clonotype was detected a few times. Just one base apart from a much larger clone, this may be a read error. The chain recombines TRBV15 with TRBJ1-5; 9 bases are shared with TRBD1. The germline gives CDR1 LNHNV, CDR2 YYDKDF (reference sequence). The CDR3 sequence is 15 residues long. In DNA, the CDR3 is TGTGCCACCAGCATATGGGACAGGGAAGGACAGCCCCAGAATTTT. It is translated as CATSIWDREGQPQNF.

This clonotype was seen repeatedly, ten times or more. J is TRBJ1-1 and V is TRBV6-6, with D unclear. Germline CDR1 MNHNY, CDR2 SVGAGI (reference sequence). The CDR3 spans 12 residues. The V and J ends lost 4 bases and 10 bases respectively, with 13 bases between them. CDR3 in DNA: TGTGCCAGCAGTTCCCGAGGTCCCCCAGCTTTCTTT. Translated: CASSSRGPPAFF.